There are many counts of the clone carrying this T cell receptor (beta chain). The antigen remains undetermined. This sample is part of a study of regulatory T cells in long-lasting Graves disease. General observations from the study: Whereas new patients shared some 990 public clonotypes, persistent patients shared more, at under 3,500. Authors noted too few samples as a limitation.

With iRepertoire HTBI primers and Arm-PCR of CDR3 regions, TCR beta libraries were built. TCRdb called the multiplex PCR reads again in MiXCR, with one record for every CDR3 protein. The sample lists 500,000 to 700,000 distinct CDR3 sequences; around 17% were seen once. As for time point: newly diagnosed GD, antithyroid drugs for less than 3 months. Following extraction of RNA from PBMCs, that RNA was used to make the TCR library. CDR3 length: 13 amino acids. Deletions cut 6 bases from V and 2 bases from J, with 9 bases between. These data are also associated with another study on T cells in Graves' hyperthyroidism and ophthalmopathy. From that second work: Patients aged 18 to 65 had newly diagnosed hyperthyroidism lasting under 2 months. Ophthalmopathy stood apart from stable hyperthyroidism in a 13 V-J model.

The TCR comes from a woman in her 30s with Graves disease. Sequences were derived from peripheral blood mononuclear cells (PBMCs), sampled at new diagnosis, from a patient treated with antithyroid drugs. This chain joins TRBV12-3 or TRBV12-4 and TRBJ2-3; no clear D. The CDR3 DNA follows: TGTGCCAGCAGCGCGTGGGTCACAGATACGCAGTATTTT. It specifies CASSAWVTDTQYF.